This is a list of T cell receptor beta chains from one sample in a study of blood T cell repertoires in COVID-19. Clones were read by immunoSEQ multiplex PCR, and TCRdb kept only the in-frame ones, dropping some. Of about 230,000 clones listed, roughly 82% are singletons. The sample consisted of peripheral blood. The receptors here all came from a man aged 40-50 years who had recovered from COVID-19. The CDR3 runs from the conserved cysteine through the conserved F or W. D genes are given only for firm matches. Some rows mark clone size as missing; the rest say once, few, many or name a class of expanded clone.

v_call,d_call,clone_size,j_call,cdr3_aa,cdr3_nt
TRBV2,TRBD1,NA,TRBJ1-5,CASSETTGGSNQPQHF,TGTGCCAGCAGTGAAACGACAGGGGGAAGCAATCAGCCCCAGCATTTT
TRBV19,NA,NA,TRBJ1-4,CASSTRQATNEKLFF,TGTGCCAGTAGTACCCGACAAGCAACTAATGAAAAACTGTTTTTT
TRBV6-5,NA,NA,TRBJ1-1,CASSRGGGGYTEAFF,TGTGCCAGCAGTAGAGGCGGGGGCGGGTACACTGAAGCTTTCTTT
TRBV20-1,NA,NA,TRBJ2-7,CSARGPHEQYF,TGCAGTGCTAGGGGCCCCCACGAGCAGTACTTC
TRBV19,TRBD1,NA,TRBJ1-5,CASNPQGALFENQPQHF,TGTGCCAGTAACCCACAGGGGGCGCTATTTGAGAATCAGCCCCAGCATTTT
TRBV9,NA,NA,TRBJ2-1,CASSGGLSSYNEQFF,TGTGCCAGCAGCGGGGGCTTGAGCTCCTACAATGAGCAGTTCTTC
TRBV11-3,NA,NA,TRBJ2-4,CASRKQGAKNIQYF,TGTGCCAGCCGTAAACAGGGCGCTAAAAACATTCAGTACTTC
TRBV10-3,TRBD1,NA,TRBJ1-1,CATRGDRSNTEAFF,TGTGCCACCAGGGGGGACAGATCGAACACTGAAGCTTTCTTT
TRBV6-5,NA,NA,TRBJ1-1,CATHRSQNTEAFF,TGTGCCACTCACAGGAGCCAGAACACTGAAGCTTTCTTT
TRBV5-1,TRBD1,NA,TRBJ1-2,CASSTNRGESAYGYTF,TGCGCCAGCAGCACCAACAGGGGGGAATCGGCCTATGGCTACACCTTC
TRBV30,TRBD1,few,TRBJ1-2,CAWSDGMTGQGYTF,TGTGCCTGGAGCGATGGGATGACAGGGCAGGGCTACACCTTC
TRBV5-1,NA,NA,TRBJ1-1,CASSLELNTEAFF,TGCGCCAGCAGCTTGGAACTAAACACTGAAGCTTTCTTT
TRBV5-1,NA,NA,TRBJ2-5,CASSWELGETQYF,TGCGCCAGCAGTTGGGAGTTAGGGGAGACCCAGTACTTC
TRBV10-3,TRBD2,NA,TRBJ2-1,CAISAYSGENYNEQFF,TGTGCCATCAGTGCTTATAGCGGGGAAAACTACAATGAGCAGTTCTTC
TRBV9,TRBD2,NA,TRBJ2-7,CASSPGDYYEQYF,TGTGCCAGCAGCCCGGGGGACTACTACGAGCAGTACTTC
TRBV19,NA,NA,TRBJ2-1,CASSMFLGGNEQFF,TGTGCCAGTAGTATGTTTTTGGGAGGCAATGAGCAGTTCTTC
TRBV12-5,NA,NA,TRBJ2-3,CASGSPAASTDTQYF,TGTGCTAGTGGTTCTCCAGCGGCCAGCACAGATACGCAGTATTTT
TRBV12-3/TRBV12-4,NA,once,TRBJ2-7,CASGGLQGYEQYF,TGTGCCAGCGGTGGCCTCCAGGGCTACGAGCAGTACTTC
TRBV6-5,NA,NA,TRBJ1-1,CASSYTGNTEAFF,TGTGCCAGCAGTTATACGGGAAACACTGAAGCTTTCTTT
TRBV10-2,NA,NA,TRBJ1-1,CASAAQGRTEAFF,TGCGCCAGCGCTGCACAGGGAAGGACTGAAGCTTTCTTT
TRBV3-1/TRBV3-2,NA,NA,TRBJ1-6,CASSPVGGAYNSPLHF,TGTGCCAGCAGCCCGGTGGGGGGGGCCTATAATTCACCCCTCCACTTT
TRBV5-1,NA,few,TRBJ1-1,CASRLTRASEAFF,TGCGCCAGCAGGCTGACCAGGGCTTCTGAAGCTTTCTTT
TRBV6-5,TRBD1,NA,TRBJ1-2,CASTAEGGAYGYTF,TGTGCCAGCACCGCGGAAGGGGGCGCCTATGGCTACACCTTC
TRBV30,NA,once,TRBJ2-1,CAGRGYSYNEQFF,TGTGCCGGGCGGGGCTACTCCTACAATGAGCAGTTCTTC
TRBV28,TRBD1,NA,TRBJ1-2,CASRRPGGGGYTF,TGTGCCAGCAGACGACCAGGGGGAGGTGGCTACACCTTC
TRBV28,TRBD1,NA,TRBJ2-1,CASSLLGSGQGYNEQFF,TGTGCCAGCAGTTTATTAGGTTCGGGACAGGGATACAATGAGCAGTTCTTC
TRBV9,NA,NA,TRBJ1-5,CASSVSGRSNQPQHF,TGTGCCAGCAGCGTATCGGGAAGAAGCAATCAGCCCCAGCATTTT
TRBV2,NA,NA,TRBJ1-6,CASGDTEDSYNSPLHF,TGTGCCAGCGGTGATACGGAGGATTCCTATAATTCACCCCTCCACTTT
TRBV5-1,NA,NA,TRBJ1-5,CASSPVGRDGQPQHF,TGCGCCAGCAGCCCAGTTGGCAGGGATGGTCAGCCCCAGCATTTT
TRBV7-2,NA,once,TRBJ1-5,CASSTGSTSNQPQHF,TGTGCCAGCAGTACCGGGTCGACTAGCAATCAGCCCCAGCATTTT
TRBV6-2/TRBV6-3,TRBD2,NA,TRBJ2-7,CASSYSTGGGPYEQYF,TGTGCCAGCAGTTACTCGACGGGAGGGGGGCCCTACGAGCAGTACTTC
TRBV7-9,NA,NA,TRBJ2-7,CASSQGGSYEQYF,TGTGCCAGCAGCCAAGGGGGCTCCTACGAGCAGTACTTC
TRBV7-9,TRBD2,NA,TRBJ2-1,CASSRGTSGDQFF,TGTGCCAGCAGCCGAGGGACTAGCGGAGATCAGTTCTTC
TRBV2,NA,NA,TRBJ2-7,CASSEAPVGYEQYF,TGTGCCAGCAGTGAAGCTCCCGTCGGGTACGAGCAGTACTTC
TRBV18,NA,few,TRBJ2-7,CASSPEGPLAYEQYF,TGTGCCAGCTCACCAGAGGGTCCGTTAGCCTACGAGCAGTACTTC
TRBV4-3,NA,NA,TRBJ1-3,CASSQDYGSVSGNTIYF,TGCGCCAGCAGCCAAGATTACGGCAGCGTCTCTGGAAACACCATATATTTT
TRBV2,NA,NA,TRBJ1-5,CASSEVAEGQPQHF,TGTGCCAGCAGTGAAGTGGCAGAGGGTCAGCCCCAGCATTTT
TRBV27,NA,NA,TRBJ2-2,CASSLSGGRNTGELFF,TGTGCCAGCAGTTTATCGGGGGGGCGCAACACCGGGGAGCTGTTTTTT
TRBV5-4,TRBD1,NA,TRBJ2-7,CASSPGGPIYEQYF,TGTGCCAGCAGCCCAGGGGGCCCAATCTACGAGCAGTACTTC
TRBV10-3,NA,NA,TRBJ1-4,CAISAGSGEKLFF,TGTGCCATCAGTGCAGGTAGCGGGGAAAAACTGTTTTTT
TRBV19,NA,NA,TRBJ1-5,CASSPRGRNQPQHF,TGTGCCAGTAGTCCCCGGGGGAGGAATCAGCCCCAGCATTTT
TRBV7-6,NA,few,TRBJ2-7,CASSRTAAGRSGYEQYF,TGTGCCAGCAGCAGAACGGCTGCTGGGAGGTCCGGGTACGAGCAGTACTTC
TRBV18,NA,NA,TRBJ2-5,CASSPRRGSETQYF,TGTGCCAGCTCACCACGTCGGGGATCCGAGACCCAGTACTTC
TRBV5-1,NA,NA,TRBJ1-5,CASSLLGGDNQPQHF,TGCGCCAGCAGCTTGTTGGGGGGAGACAATCAGCCCCAGCATTTT
TRBV12-3/TRBV12-4,TRBD1,NA,TRBJ1-3,CASSLLQGAILNF,TGTGCCAGCAGTTTACTGCAGGGGGCTATCCTAAATTTT